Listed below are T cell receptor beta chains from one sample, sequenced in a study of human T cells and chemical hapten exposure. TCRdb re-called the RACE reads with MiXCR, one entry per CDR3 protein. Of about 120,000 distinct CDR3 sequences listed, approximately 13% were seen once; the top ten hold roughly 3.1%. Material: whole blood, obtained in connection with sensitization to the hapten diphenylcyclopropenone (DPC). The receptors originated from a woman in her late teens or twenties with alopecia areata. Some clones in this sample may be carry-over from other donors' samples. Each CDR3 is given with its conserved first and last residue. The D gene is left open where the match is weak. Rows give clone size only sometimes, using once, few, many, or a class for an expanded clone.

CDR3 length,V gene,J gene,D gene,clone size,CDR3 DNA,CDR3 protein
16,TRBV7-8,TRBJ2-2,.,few,TGTGCCAGCAGCTTATCTACCGGGACGAACACCGGGGAGCTGTTTTTT,CASSLSTGTNTGELFF
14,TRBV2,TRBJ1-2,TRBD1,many,TGTGCCAGCAGACCCGGACAGGGGGGATATGGCTACACCTTC,CASRPGQGGYGYTF
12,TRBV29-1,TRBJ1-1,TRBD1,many,TGCAGCGTTCAGACAGGGGGGACTGAAGCTTTCTTT,CSVQTGGTEAFF
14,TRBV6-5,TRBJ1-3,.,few,TGTGCCAGCAAACCCGGGACATCTGGAAACACCATATATTTT,CASKPGTSGNTIYF
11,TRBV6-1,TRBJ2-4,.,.,TGTGCCAGCAGTCTCGGGTACATTCAGTACTTC,CASSLGYIQYF
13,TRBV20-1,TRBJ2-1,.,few,TGCAGTGCCCCTGGGGAAGTGGACAATGAGCAGTTCTTC,CSAPGEVDNEQFF
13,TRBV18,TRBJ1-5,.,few,TGTGCCAGCTCACCAACAGACCAATGGCCCCAGCATTTT,CASSPTDQWPQHF
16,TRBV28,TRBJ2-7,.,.,TGTGCCAGCAGTTCCCCTTTGGGGCCCACCTCCTACGAGCAGTACTTC,CASSSPLGPTSYEQYF
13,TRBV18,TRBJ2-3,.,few,TGTGCCAGCTCACCACCGGGGACTGCGGCGCAGTATTTT,CASSPPGTAAQYF
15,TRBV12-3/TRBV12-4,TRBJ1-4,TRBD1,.,TGTGCCAGCAGTTTAAGGGGACAGGGAGGTGAAAAACTGTTTTTT,CASSLRGQGGEKLFF
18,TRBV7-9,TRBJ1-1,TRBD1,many,TGTGCCAGCAGCCCCTGGGACAGCACAAGAATGGCGAACACTGAAGCTTTCTTT,CASSPWDSTRMANTEAFF
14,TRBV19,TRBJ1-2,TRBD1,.,TGTGCCAGTAGTACCTACAGGGGGCACTATGGCTACACCTTC,CASSTYRGHYGYTF
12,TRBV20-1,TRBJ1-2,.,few,TGCAGTGCTGACCAGACAAACTATGGCTACACCTTC,CSADQTNYGYTF
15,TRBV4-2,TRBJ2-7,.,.,TGTGCCAGCAGCCAAGATCTAAGGACTGACTACGAGCAGTACTTC,CASSQDLRTDYEQYF
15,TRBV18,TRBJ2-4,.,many,TGTGCCAGCTCGTCGGCCGAGCAAGCCAAAAACATTCAGTACTTC,CASSSAEQAKNIQYF
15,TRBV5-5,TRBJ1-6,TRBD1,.,TGTGCCAGCAGCACCGTTACAGGGGGAAATTCACCCCTCCACTTT,CASSTVTGGNSPLHF
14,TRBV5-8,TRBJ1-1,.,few,TGTGCCAGCAGCTTGGTTTCAGGGAGGACTGAAGCTTTCTTT,CASSLVSGRTEAFF
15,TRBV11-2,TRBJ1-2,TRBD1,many,TGTGCCAGCAGCGTCGGGACAGGGCCTAACTATGGCTACACCTTC,CASSVGTGPNYGYTF
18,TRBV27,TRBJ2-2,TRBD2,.,TGTGCCAGCAGTCGAAAGGGAGCGGGGGCCGCGAACACCGGGGAGCTGTTTTTT,CASSRKGAGAANTGELFF
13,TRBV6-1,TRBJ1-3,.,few,TGTGCCAGCAGGTCGTACTCTGGAAACACCATATATTTT,CASRSYSGNTIYF